The sequence of this T cell receptor beta chain was determined in a study of shared T cell receptors in the human thymus. The CDR3 has 12 residues. The V end was cut by 3 bases, the J end by 5 bases, with 8 bases between. CDR1 is SNHLY, CDR2 FYNNEI, per germline. This clone was observed once. Only in-frame clones appear in the TCRdb table, and some are missing; sequencing was by immunoSEQ multiplex PCR. This table has roughly 500,000 clones, about 84% appearing once. These records were also assigned to another study, of human thymus T cells.

Sequenced: thymocytes. V and J are TRBV2 and TRBJ2-7; D is uncertain. The sequence was obtained from a boy under two years old with a congenital heart defect. For the CDR3, the DNA is TGTGCCAGCAGTGACCCCGCGCACGAGCAGTACTTC. Translating gives CASSDPAHEQYF.